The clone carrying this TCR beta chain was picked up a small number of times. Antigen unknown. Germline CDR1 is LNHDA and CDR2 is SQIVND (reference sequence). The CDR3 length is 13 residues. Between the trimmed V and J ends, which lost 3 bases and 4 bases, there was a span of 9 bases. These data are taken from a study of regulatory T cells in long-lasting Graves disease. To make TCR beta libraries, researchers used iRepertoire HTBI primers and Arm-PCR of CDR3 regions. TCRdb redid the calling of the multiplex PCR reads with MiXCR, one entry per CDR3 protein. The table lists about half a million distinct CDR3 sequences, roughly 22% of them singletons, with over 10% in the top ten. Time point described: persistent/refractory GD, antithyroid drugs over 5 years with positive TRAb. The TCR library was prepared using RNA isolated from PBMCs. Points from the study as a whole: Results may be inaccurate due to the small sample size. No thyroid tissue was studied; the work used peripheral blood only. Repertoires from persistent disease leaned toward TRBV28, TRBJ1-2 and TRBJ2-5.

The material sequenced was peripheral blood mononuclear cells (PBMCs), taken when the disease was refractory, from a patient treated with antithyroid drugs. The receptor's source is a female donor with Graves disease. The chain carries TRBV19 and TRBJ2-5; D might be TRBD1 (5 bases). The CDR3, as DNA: TGTGCCAGTAGTATGAATGGGGCAGAGACCCAGTACTTC. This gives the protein CASSMNGAETQYF.